The sequence of this T cell receptor beta chain was determined in a study of T-cell memory formation after mild COVID-19. Looking at the study overall: TCR clusters were largely donor specific. Study-wide results and limits: Clones that contracted from day 15 to 85 were balanced CD4/CD8, while later expanders leaned CD4+. Among CD4+ contracting clones, most were CM and EM, and CD8+ ones EMRA.

Germline CDR1 and CDR2: LGHNA and YNFKEQ. Losses at the gene ends were 1 base for V and 5 bases for J; bases not matched to a gene: 5. This CDR3 spans 14 amino acids. Note on this clonotype: Antigen specificity is unknown.

TCR alpha and TCR beta cDNA libraries carrying sample barcodes and UMIs were produced by 5'RACE using constant-segment primers. One entry per CDR3 protein results from TCRdb running MiXCR on the 5' RACE reads. Counted here are tens of thousands of distinct CDR3 sequences, over 15% occurring once; the ten biggest clones make up 25% to 35%. The source is an adult woman who had mild COVID-19 (a few samples of this study predate the infection). Cell type and time point are not known. The sample comprised PBMCs or a T cell subset sorted from them (not recorded which). This rearrangement joins TRBV4-2 to TRBJ2-7; 7 nucleotides line up with TRBD1. This chain's CDR3 is CASSQGQGLDEQYF. The DNA of the CDR3 is TGTGCCAGCAGCCAAGGACAGGGATTGGACGAGCAGTACTTC.